A single sample gave rise to the 5 T cell receptor beta chains below, sequenced in a study of beta chain features in type 1 diabetes. Notes on the study in general: There was a moderate but significant shortening of TCRB CDR3s in all four CD4+ subsets of Type 1 diabetes patients.

Their recognized antigens are unknown. The study reverse transcribed the entire isolated RNA, so it sequenced expressed TCRB transcripts. TCRdb keeps only in-frame clones here, not all; method: immunoSEQ multiplex PCR. In the table there are some 700,000 clones, 10% to 15% of which are singletons. Sequenced input: naive CD4+ T cells from blood. Every receptor here comes from a man between 18 and 29 years old with type 1 diabetes.

This clone was counted a few times. The chain employs TRBV5-6 and TRBJ1-1; a weak D match, TRBD1 (5 bases). CDR3 length: 14 residues. CDR1 and CDR2 from the germline V gene are SGHDT and YYEEEE. V lost 3 bases, J lost 6 bases, and 15 bases lay in between. CDR3 loop: CASSSDAGGAEAFF. CDR3 sequence (DNA): TGTGCCAGCAGCTCAGACGCGGGGGGAGCTGAAGCTTTCTTT.

This clone was picked up a small number of times. The V and J genes are TRBV30 and TRBJ2-1; D perhaps matches TRBD2 (5 bases). V lost 4 bases and J lost 5, with 12 bases in between. The CDR3 is 13 residues long. Germline V lookup: CDR1 GTSNPN, CDR2 SVGIG (reference sequence). The CDR3 region has the DNA TGTGCCTGGACTCTGCGGGCCAACAATGAGCAGTTCTTC. It specifies CAWTLRANNEQFF.

The chain has TRBV5-6 and TRBJ2-7, with D perhaps matching TRBD1 or TRBD2 (5 bases each). V dropped 0 bases and J dropped 3 bases, with 16 bases sitting between them. CDR3 length: 16 residues. The germline gives CDR1 SGHDT, CDR2 YYEEEE. CDR3 sequence reads: CASSLVSDRDVYEQYF. The CDR3 region has the DNA TGTGCCAGCAGCTTGGTGTCAGACCGGGACGTCTACGAGCAGTACTTC.

A few counts support this clone. The chain combines TRBV18 with TRBJ2-3, with TRBD1 identical over 8 bases. The V gene end was trimmed by 3 bases and the J gene end by 2 bases; junction bases not matched to a gene: 7. Germline CDR1 is KGHSH and CDR2 is LQKENI. CDR3 size: 16 residues. The CDR3 loop is CASSPSMTGVTDTQYF. The CDR3 DNA is TGTGCCAGCTCACCGAGCATGACAGGGGTCACAGATACGCAGTATTTT.

This clone was picked up a small number of times. The gene calls are TRBV11-1 and TRBJ2-1; possible D gene TRBD1, 6 bases. Trimming took 1 base from V and 2 from J, leaving 9 bases between them. This CDR3 comprises 15 residues. The V gene's germline CDR1 is SGHAT and CDR2 FQDESV (reference sequence). In DNA form, the CDR3 reads TGTGCCAGCAGCTTAGAACAGGGTCCCTACAATGAGCAGTTCTTC. Translated: CASSLEQGPYNEQFF.